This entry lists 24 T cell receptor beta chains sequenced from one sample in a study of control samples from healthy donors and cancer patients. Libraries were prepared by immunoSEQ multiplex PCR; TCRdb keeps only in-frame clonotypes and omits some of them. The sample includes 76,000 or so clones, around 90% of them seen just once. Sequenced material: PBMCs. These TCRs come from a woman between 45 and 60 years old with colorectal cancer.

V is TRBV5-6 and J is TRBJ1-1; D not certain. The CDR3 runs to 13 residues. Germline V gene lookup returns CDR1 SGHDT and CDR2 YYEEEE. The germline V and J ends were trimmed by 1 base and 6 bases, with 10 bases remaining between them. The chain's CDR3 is CASSLRGLAEAFF. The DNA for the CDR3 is TGTGCCAGCAGCTTGCGGGGTCTCGCTGAAGCTTTCTTT.

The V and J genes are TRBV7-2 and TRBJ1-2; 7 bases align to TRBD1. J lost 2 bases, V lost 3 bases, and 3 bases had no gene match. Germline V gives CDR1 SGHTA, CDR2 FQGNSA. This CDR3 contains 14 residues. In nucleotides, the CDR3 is TGTGCCAGCAGCTTTCAGGACAGGAACTATGGCTACACCTTC. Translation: CASSFQDRNYGYTF.

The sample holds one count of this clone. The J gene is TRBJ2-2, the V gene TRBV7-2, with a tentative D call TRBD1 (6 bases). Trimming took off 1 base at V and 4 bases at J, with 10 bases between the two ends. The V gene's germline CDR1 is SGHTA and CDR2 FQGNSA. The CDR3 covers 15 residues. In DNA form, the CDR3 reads TGTGCCAGCAGCTTAGGGGTGGGGGCCACCGGGGAGCTGTTTTTT. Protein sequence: CASSLGVGATGELFF.

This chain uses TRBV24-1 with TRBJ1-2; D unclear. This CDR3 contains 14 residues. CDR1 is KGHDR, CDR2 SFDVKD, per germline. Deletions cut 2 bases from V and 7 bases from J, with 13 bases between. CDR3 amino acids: CATSDSTSAGGYTF. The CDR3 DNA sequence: TGTGCCACCAGTGATTCGACATCGGCGGGTGGCTACACCTTC.

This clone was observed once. The CDR3, as DNA: TGCGCCAGCAGCTTGGGACTAGAAACGGGCTACACCTTC. Protein sequence: CASSLGLETGYTF. The chain is built from TRBV5-1 and TRBJ1-2; D is unclear. Looked up from germline, CDR1 is SGHRS and CDR2 is YFSETQ. The CDR3 is made up of 13 amino acids. The ends were cut back, 0 bases at V and 8 bases at J, with 11 bases in the middle.

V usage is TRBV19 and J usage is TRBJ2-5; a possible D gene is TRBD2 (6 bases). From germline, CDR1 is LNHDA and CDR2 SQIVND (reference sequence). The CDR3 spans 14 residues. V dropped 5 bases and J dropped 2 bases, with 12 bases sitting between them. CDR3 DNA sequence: TGTGCCAGTAGTGTAGGGACTGTACAAGAGACCCAGTACTTC. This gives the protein CASSVGTVQETQYF.

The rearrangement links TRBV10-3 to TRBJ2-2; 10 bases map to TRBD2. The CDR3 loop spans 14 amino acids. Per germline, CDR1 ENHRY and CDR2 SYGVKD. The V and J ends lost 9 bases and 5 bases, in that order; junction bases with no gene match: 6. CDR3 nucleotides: TGTGCCATAAGCGGGGGGGCAGAGACCGGGGAGCTGTTTTTT. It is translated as CAISGGAETGELFF.

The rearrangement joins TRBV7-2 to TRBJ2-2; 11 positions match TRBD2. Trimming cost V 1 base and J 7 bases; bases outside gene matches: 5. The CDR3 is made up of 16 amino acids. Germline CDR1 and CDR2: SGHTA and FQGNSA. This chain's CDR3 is CASSLVAGGPRGELFF. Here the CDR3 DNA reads TGTGCCAGCAGCTTAGTAGCGGGGGGGCCCCGCGGGGAGCTGTTTTTT.

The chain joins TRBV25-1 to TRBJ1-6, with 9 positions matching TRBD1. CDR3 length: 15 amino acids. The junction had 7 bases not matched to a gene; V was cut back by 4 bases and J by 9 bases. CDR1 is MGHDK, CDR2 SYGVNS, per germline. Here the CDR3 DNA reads TGTGCCAGCAGTGCGGGACAGGGCGGCAGTTCACCCCTCCACTTT. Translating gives CASSAGQGGSSPLHF.

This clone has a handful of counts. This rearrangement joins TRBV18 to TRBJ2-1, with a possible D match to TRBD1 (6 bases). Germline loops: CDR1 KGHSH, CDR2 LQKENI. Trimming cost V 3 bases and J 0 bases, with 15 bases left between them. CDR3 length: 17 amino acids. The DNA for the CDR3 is TGTGCCAGCTCACCTCAACAGAGGGGGAGCTCCTACAATGAGCAGTTCTTC. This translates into CASSPQQRGSSYNEQFF.

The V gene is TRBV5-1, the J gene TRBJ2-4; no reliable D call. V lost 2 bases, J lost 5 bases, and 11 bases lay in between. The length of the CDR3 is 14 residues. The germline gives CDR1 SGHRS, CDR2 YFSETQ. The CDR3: CASSFITDENIQYF. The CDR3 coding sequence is TGCGCCAGCAGCTTTATTACAGACGAAAACATTCAGTACTTC.

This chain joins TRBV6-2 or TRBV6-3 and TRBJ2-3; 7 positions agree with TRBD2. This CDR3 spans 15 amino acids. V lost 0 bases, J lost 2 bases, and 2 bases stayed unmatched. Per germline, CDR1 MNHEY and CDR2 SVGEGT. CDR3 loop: CASSYSAGNTDTQYF. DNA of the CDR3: TGTGCCAGCAGTTACTCAGCGGGGAACACAGATACGCAGTATTTT.

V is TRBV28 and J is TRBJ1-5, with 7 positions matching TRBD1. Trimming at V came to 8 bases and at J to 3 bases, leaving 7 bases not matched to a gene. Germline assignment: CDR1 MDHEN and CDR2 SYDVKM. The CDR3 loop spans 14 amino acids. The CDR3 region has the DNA TGTGCCAGCGTCCGACAGGGTTACAATCAGCCCCAGCATTTT. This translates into CASVRQGYNQPQHF.

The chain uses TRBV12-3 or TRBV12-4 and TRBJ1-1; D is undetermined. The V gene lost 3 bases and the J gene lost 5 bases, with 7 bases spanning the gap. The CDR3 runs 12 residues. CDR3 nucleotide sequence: TGTGCCAGCAGTTTTGGAGAGACTGAAGCTTTCTTT. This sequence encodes CASSFGETEAFF.

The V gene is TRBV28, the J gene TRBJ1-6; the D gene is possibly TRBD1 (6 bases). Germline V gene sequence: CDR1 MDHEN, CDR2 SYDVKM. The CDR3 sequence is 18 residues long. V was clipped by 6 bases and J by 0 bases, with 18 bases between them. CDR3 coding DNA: TGTGCCAGCAGCCAGAACGGACAGTTCGGCTCCTATAATTCACCCCTCCACTTT. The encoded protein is CASSQNGQFGSYNSPLHF.

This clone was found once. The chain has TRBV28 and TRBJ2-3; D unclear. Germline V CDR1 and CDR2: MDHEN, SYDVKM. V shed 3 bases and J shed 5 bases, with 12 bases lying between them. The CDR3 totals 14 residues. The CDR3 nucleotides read TGTGCCAGCAGTTTCACCAATACCGGAGATACGCAGTATTTT. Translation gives CASSFTNTGDTQYF. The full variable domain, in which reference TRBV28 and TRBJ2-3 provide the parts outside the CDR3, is DVKVTQSSRYLVKRTGEKVFLECVQDMDHENMFWYRQDPGLGLRLIYFSYDVKMKEKGDIPEGYSVSREKKERFSLILESASTNQTSMYLCASSFTNTGDTQYFGPGTRLTVL.

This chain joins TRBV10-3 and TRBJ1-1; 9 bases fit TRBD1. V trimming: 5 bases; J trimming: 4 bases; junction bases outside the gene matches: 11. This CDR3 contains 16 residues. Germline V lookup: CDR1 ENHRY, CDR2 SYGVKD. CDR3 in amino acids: CAISPGTGRVGTEAFF. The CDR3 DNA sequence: TGTGCCATCAGTCCCGGGACAGGGCGGGTGGGCACTGAAGCTTTCTTT.

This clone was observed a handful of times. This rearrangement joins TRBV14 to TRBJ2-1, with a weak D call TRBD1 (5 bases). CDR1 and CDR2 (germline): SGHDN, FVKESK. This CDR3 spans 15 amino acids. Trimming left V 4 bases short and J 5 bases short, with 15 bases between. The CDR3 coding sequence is TGTGCCAGCAGCCGATCCAGGAAGGGGAACAATGAGCAGTTCTTC. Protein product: CASSRSRKGNNEQFF.

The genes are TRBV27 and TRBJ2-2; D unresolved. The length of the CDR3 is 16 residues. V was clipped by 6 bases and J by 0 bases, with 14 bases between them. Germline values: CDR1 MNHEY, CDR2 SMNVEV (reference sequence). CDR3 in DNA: TGTGCCAGCAGATCCCGGAGACCGACGAACACCGGGGAGCTGTTTTTT. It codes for CASRSRRPTNTGELFF.

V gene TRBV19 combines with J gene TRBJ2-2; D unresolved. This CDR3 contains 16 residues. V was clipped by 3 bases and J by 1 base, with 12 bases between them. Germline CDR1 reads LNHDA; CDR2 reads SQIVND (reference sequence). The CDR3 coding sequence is TGTGCCAGTAGTATGTCTCGGCAGATGAACACCGGGGAGCTGTTTTTT. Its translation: CASSMSRQMNTGELFF. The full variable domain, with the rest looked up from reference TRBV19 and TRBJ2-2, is DGGITQSPKYLFRKEGQNVTLSCEQNLNHDAMYWYRQDPGQGLRLIYYSQIVNDFQKGDIAEGYSVSREKKESFPLTVTSAQKNPTAFYLCASSMSRQMNTGELFFGEGSRLTVL.

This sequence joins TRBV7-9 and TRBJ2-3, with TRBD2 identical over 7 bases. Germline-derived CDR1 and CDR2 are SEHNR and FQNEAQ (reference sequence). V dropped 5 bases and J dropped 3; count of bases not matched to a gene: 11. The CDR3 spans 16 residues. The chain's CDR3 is CASSLLAGGRTDTQYF. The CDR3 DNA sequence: TGTGCCAGCAGCCTACTAGCCGGGGGGAGGACAGATACGCAGTATTTT.

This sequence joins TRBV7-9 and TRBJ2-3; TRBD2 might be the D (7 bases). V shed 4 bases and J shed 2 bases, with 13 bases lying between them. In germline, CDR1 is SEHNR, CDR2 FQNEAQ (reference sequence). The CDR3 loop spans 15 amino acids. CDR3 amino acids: CASSSFGGATDTQYF. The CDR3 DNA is TGTGCCAGCAGCTCTTTTGGGGGGGCCACAGATACGCAGTATTTT.

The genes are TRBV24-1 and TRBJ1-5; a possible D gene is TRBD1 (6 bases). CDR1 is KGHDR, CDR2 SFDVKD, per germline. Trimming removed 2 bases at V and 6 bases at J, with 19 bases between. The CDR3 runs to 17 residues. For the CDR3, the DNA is TGTGCCACCAGTGATTCCCAGTTGGATGGGGGCCTTCAGCCCCAGCATTTT. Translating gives CATSDSQLDGGLQPQHF.

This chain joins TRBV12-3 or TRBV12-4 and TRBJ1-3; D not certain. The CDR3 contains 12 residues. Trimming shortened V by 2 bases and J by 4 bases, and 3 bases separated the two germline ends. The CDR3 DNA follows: TGTGCCAGCAGTTTAATGGGAAACACCATATATTTT. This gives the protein CASSLMGNTIYF.